Below, one T cell receptor beta chain is given with its context. What it binds is not known. This record comes from a study of Graves' ophthalmopathy and Graves' hyperthyroidism. Study results and limitations: Most thyroid-expanded clonotypes exceeding 0.001 frequency were also found in blood.

Amplified TCR beta CDR3 regions were obtained using RNA transcripts as template. An initial RT-PCR round employing HTBI primers preceded a second-round multiplex PCR. Each CDR3 protein is one row after TCRdb ran MiXCR on the multiplex PCR reads. The sample yields 150,000 or so distinct CDR3 sequences, 30% to 45% seen once. V lost 6 bases and J 5 bases, leaving 22 bases between the germline ends. The CDR3 consists of 16 residues. The sequencing sample was made of peripheral blood. The TCR was taken from a woman in her thirties or forties with Graves' ophthalmopathy. This chain uses TRBV12-3 or TRBV12-4 with TRBJ2-5; D might be TRBD2 (5 bases). This chain's CDR3 is CASSSRGPTLEETQYF. The DNA of the CDR3 is TGTGCCAGCAGCTCCCGCGGGCCGACCCTGGAGGAGACCCAGTACTTC.